This T cell receptor beta chain was profiled in a study of shared clonotypes between healthy human individuals. The CDR3 contains 12 residues. V shed 2 bases and J shed 12 bases, with 11 bases lying between them. In germline, CDR1 is KGHSH, CDR2 LQKENI. The repertoire was sequenced with immunoSEQ multiplex PCR; TCRdb's copy has only in-frame clones and lacks some. There are hundreds of thousands of clones in the sample; around 67% occur only once, and less than 2% lies in the top ten. The chain has TRBV18 and TRBJ1-5; weak D call: TRBD1 (6 bases). This clonotype was sampled from a young woman in good health. Specimen: memory CD4+ T cells sorted from blood. Subset defined: CD45RA-negative fraction. For the CDR3, the DNA is TGTGCCAGCTCACCAAGGCGGGGGCTCCAGCATTTT. Protein sequence: CASSPRRGLQHF.